A single sample is the source of the 9 T cell receptor beta chains below, sequenced in a study of CD8+CD57+ T cells in acquired aplastic anemia. It was patients with CD8+CD57+ cell expansion by flow cytometry who were chosen for sequencing. TCR beta VDJ and CDR3 profiles were obtained from a genomic DNA template. TCRdb re-called the reads with MiXCR, one entry per CDR3 protein. Among approximately 160,000 distinct CDR3 sequences listed, around 47% were seen once. Sequencing input: sorted CD4+, CD8+, or CD8+CD57+ T cells (not recorded which) from PBMCs. The receptors come from a human donor with aplastic anemia.

The chain is built from TRBV19 and TRBJ2-7; 8 bases are a match to TRBD1. CDR3 length: 13 residues. After removal of 6 bases from V and 7 bases from J, the junction contained 8 bases not matched to a gene. From germline, CDR1 is LNHDA and CDR2 SQIVND (reference sequence). The CDR3 sequence: CASSAGGPGEQYF. CDR3 nucleotide sequence: TGTGCCAGTAGCGCAGGGGGCCCTGGGGAGCAGTACTTC.

This sequence joins TRBV7-2 and TRBJ1-1; unclear D gene. The CDR3 extends over 14 amino acids. Trimming stripped 2 bases from V and 2 bases from J, with 9 bases between. Germline CDR1 SGHTA, CDR2 FQGNSA. In nucleotides, the CDR3 is TGTGCCAGCAGCTTACCGCCAGGCAACACTGAAGCTTTCTTT. This gives the protein CASSLPPGNTEAFF.

This clonotype was seen a handful of times. The genes are TRBV24-1 and TRBJ2-7, with 10 bases fitting TRBD2. Unmatched junction bases numbered 10, after V lost 7 bases and J lost 8 bases. This CDR3 region has 14 residues. The germline V gene has CDR1 KGHDR and CDR2 SFDVKD. The CDR3 here is CATSGLAAPTQQYF. The CDR3 DNA is TGTGCCACCAGCGGACTAGCGGCCCCTACCCAGCAGTACTTC.

This chain connects TRBV10-1 to TRBJ2-2; D is uncertain. The CDR3 is 13 amino acids. Trimming removed 6 bases at V and 6 bases at J, with 11 bases between. Germline CDR1 and CDR2: WNHNN and SYGVQD (reference sequence). The CDR3 reads CASSRRPPGELFF. In nucleotides, the CDR3 is TGCGCCAGCAGCCGACGGCCACCCGGGGAGCTGTTTTTT.

This clonotype was counted at least ten times. The V call is TRBV25-1, the J call TRBJ2-5, with D uncertain. Looked up from germline, CDR1 is MGHDK and CDR2 is SYGVNS. The CDR3 is 13 residues long. V was pared by 2 bases and J by 0 bases, with 4 bases between. The DNA for the CDR3 is TGTGCCAGCAGTGAAAACGACCAAGAGACCCAGTACTTC. Encoded protein: CASSENDQETQYF. The variable domain in full, with the rest retrieved from reference TRBV25-1 and TRBJ2-5, is EADIYQTPRYLVIGTGKKITLECSQTMGHDKMYWYQQDPGMELHLIHYSYGVNSTEKGDLSSESTVSRIRTEHFPLTLESARPSHTSQYLCASSENDQETQYFGPGTRLLVL.

There are many counts of this clonotype. J is TRBJ1-1 and V is TRBV7-2; no firm D call. V lost 5 bases and J 10 bases, leaving 14 bases between the germline ends. Germline assignment: CDR1 SGHTA and CDR2 FQGNSA. The CDR3 length is 12 residues. The CDR3 nucleotides read TGTGCCAGCAGCGGGAACGGGATAGGAGCTTTCTTT. Protein sequence: CASSGNGIGAFF.

The rearrangement joins TRBV7-6 to TRBJ2-7, with 9 bases aligning to TRBD2. V lost 5 bases and J lost 0; bases outside the gene matches: 2. Germline V gene lookup returns CDR1 SGHVS and CDR2 FNYEAQ. This CDR3 contains 14 residues. CDR3 sequence (DNA): TGTGCCAGCAGCAGCGGGGGGAGCTCCTACGAGCAGTACTTC. It is translated as CASSSGGSSYEQYF.

This clonotype was seen only a few times. The V call is TRBV7-9, the J call TRBJ1-4; D possibly corresponds to TRBD1 (5 bases). The CDR3 spans 17 residues. The germline CDR1 and CDR2 sequences are SEHNR and FQNEAQ (reference sequence). Trimming cost V 0 bases and J 3 bases, with 14 bases left between them. CDR3 DNA sequence: TGTGCCAGCAGCTTAGCGGGGCCGGACCCCCCTAATGAAAAACTGTTTTTT. Translating it yields CASSLAGPDPPNEKLFF.

About this clonotype: As the CDR3 is not closed by the conserved phenylalanine or tryptophan, this likely results from a read error. This chain connects TRBV3-1 to TRBJ1-5; possibly TRBD1 for D (6 bases). The CDR3 runs to 15 residues. Trimming cost V 0 bases and J 9 bases, with 15 bases left between them. Germline values: CDR1 LGHDT, CDR2 YNNKEL (reference sequence). CDR3 in amino acids: CASSQEGGAPRPQHS. The CDR3 nucleotides are TGTGCCAGCAGCCAAGAGGGGGGGGCGCCTCGGCCCCAGCATTCT.